This T cell receptor beta chain is drawn from a study of siplizumab effects on memory and regulatory T cells. Sequencing was performed with immunoSEQ multiplex PCR; in TCRdb, only in-frame clones are kept and a portion is missing. The sample yields approximately 98,000 clones, around 94% seen once. V gave up 4 bases and J gave up 5 bases, with 20 bases separating them. The CDR3 consists of 17 residues. Per germline, CDR1 SGHDN and CDR2 FVKESK. The chain couples TRBV14 to TRBJ2-2; D not resolved. The sequence derives from a human donor in good health. Sequencing input: non-Treg CD4+ T cells sorted from blood. DNA for the CDR3: TGTGCCAGCAGCCCAGAAGGAGCGCGAGGAAGAACCGGGGAGCTGTTTTTT. This translates into CASSPEGARGRTGELFF.